This TCR beta chain is drawn from a study of shared clonotypes between healthy human individuals. Whole-study findings and limits: Among donors, the sharing of clonotypes was expected to be influenced by sequencing depth.

The material for each subset, its genomic DNA, was split evenly across several immunoSEQ plates. The repertoire was sequenced with immunoSEQ multiplex PCR; TCRdb's copy has only in-frame clones and lacks some. The sample holds under 700,000 clones, around 95% seen once. As regards this clone: Its antigen remains unknown.

Naive CD8 cells lacked CD45RO and underwent positive selection for CCR7, leaving out terminally differentiated effector memory CD45RA+ cells. Everyone who donated was a Caucasian adult who lived in Nashville, Tennessee. This clonotype originated in a woman in her 30s in good health. Sequenced sample: naive CD8+ T cells sorted from blood.

The CDR3 nucleotides read TGTGCCAGCACCACCCCGGGGACAGGGAACGACGAGCAGTACTTC. Its protein product is CASTTPGTGNDEQYF. The rearrangement uses TRBV28 and TRBJ2-7; 9 bases match TRBD1. The CDR3 runs to 15 residues. Germline V CDR1 and CDR2: MDHEN, SYDVKM. V was pared by 7 bases and J by 5 bases, with 12 bases of the junction left unmatched.